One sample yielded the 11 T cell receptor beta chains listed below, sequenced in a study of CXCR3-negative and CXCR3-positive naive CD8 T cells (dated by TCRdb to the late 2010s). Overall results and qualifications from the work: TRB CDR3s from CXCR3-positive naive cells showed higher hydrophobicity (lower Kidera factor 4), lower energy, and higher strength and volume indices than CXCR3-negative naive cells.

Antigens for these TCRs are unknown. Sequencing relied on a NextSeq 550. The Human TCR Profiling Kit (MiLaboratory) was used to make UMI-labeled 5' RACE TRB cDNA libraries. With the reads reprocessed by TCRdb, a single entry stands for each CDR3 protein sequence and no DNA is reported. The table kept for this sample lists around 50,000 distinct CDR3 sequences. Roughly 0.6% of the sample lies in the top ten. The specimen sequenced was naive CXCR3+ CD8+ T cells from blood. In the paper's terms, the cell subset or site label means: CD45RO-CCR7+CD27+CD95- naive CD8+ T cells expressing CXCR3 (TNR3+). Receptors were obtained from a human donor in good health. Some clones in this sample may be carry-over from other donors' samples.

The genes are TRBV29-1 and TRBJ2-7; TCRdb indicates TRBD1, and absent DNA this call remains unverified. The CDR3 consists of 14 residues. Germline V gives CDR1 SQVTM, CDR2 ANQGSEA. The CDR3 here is CSVEQRDRPSEQYF.

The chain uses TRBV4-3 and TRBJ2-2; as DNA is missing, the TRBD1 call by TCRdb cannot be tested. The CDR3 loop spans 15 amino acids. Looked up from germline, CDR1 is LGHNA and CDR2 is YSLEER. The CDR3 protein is CASSPDRVRTGELFF.

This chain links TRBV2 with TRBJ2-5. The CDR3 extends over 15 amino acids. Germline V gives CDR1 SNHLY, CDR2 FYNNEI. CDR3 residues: CASSETSPDQETQYF.

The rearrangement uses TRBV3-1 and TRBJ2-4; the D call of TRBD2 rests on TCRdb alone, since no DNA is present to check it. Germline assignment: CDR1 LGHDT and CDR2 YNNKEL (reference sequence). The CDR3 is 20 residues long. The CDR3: CASSQDWRAGEGYFKNIQYF.

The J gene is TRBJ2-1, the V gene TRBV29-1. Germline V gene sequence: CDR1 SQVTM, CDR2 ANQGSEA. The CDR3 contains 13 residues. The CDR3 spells CSVDSGSSYEQFF.

The CDR3 sequence is CSVGEGPRDTF. The V call is TRBV29-1, the J call TRBJ1-2. Germline values: CDR1 SQVTM, CDR2 ANQGSEA. CDR3 size: 11 residues.

CDR3 in amino acids: CASRARTRTQETQYF. The chain links TRBV28 to TRBJ2-5; TCRdb's D call of TRBD2 is untestable without DNA. CDR1 and CDR2 from the germline V gene are MDHEN and SYDVKM. There are 15 residues in the CDR3.

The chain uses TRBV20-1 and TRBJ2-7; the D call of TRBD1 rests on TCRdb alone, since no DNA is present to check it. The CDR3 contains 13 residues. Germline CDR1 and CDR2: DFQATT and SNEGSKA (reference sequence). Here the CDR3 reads CSARGGGDYEQYF.

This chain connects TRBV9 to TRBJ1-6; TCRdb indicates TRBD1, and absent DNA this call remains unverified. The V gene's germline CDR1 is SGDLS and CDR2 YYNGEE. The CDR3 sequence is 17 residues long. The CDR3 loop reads CASSVGRIPRSNSPLHF. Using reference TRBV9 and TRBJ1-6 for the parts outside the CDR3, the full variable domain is DSGVTQTPKHLITATGQRVTLRCSPRSGDLSVYWYQQSLDQGLQFLIQYYNGEERAKGNILERFSAQQFPDLHSELNLSSLELGDSALYFCASSVGRIPRSNSPLHFGNGTRLTVT.

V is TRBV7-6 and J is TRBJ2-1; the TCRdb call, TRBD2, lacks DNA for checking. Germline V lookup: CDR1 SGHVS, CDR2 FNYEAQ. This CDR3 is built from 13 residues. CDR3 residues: CASSSTSGIEQFF. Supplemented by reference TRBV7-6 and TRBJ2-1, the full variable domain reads GAGVSQSPRYKVTKRGQDVALRCDPISGHVSLYWYRQALGQGPEFLTYFNYEAQQDKSGLPNDRFSAERPEGSISTLTIQRTEQRDSAMYRCASSSTSGIEQFFGPGTRLTVL.

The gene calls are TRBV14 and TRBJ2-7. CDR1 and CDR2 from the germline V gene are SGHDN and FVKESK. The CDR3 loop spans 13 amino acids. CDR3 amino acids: CASSQAGHPEQYF.